This T cell receptor (beta chain) derives from a study of cytomegalovirus exposure and HLA in healthy donors (dated by TCRdb to the late 2010s). Study-wide context: An earlier analysis of roughly 570 of the donors reported over 250 Gb of sequence data and some 110 million unique TCR beta sequences obtained from roughly 170 million T cells. The later analysis used no new phenotypic data to find candidate immune exposures, relying instead on TCR beta sequences and their occurrence across donors. Among about 370 genotyped donors of the cohort, an average of roughly 230,000 unique TCR beta nucleotide sequences was sequenced per donor, of which about 18% were non-productive. In addition to the first cohort of hundreds of subjects, a separate validation cohort of 120 different subjects was used. Five DR-DQ haplotypes were treated as single units for association and clustering because of strong linkage in the cohort. A later genetic analysis took genome-wide SNP genotypes for about 60% of the roughly 670 donors and used that subset as a discovery cohort. To decide whether each TCR beta V gene segment behaved as functional or pseudogenic, an earlier analysis of some 570 of the donors relied on high-throughput TCR beta sequencing. HLA typing included class I and class II loci at four-digit resolution. The T cell repertoires of under 700 subjects were profiled by immunosequencing and related to cytomegalovirus serostatus. To predict cytomegalovirus infection status, the study brought together high-throughput TCR immunosequencing, statistical association of individual TCRs with disease status, and machine learning. Roughly 300 gigabases of sequencing data and 70 million to 95 million unique TCR sequences made up an early release that covered about 640 HLA-typed donors. Donor age, sex, ethnicity and CMV serostatus were compiled alongside the repertoire data. All discovery cohort repertoires had been generated using a single sequencing platform. The aim of the study was to test whether cataloging public T cell receptors could identify signatures of past pathogen exposure. Among the roughly 400 genotyped donors, 75% to 90% belonged to the genetic ancestry cluster associated with self-reported Caucasian donors. In a later analysis, previously published TCR beta repertoires from 500 to 750 donors were re-analyzed and high-resolution HLA genotyping was added so that TCR occurrence patterns could be studied. The number of typed donors differed by locus: roughly 629-630 for A, B, C, DRB1 and DQB1; 500 to 550 for DQA1; some 610 for DPA1; and about 470 for DPB1.

In regard to this clone: Its antigen specificity is not known.

At the junction V is shortened by 6 bases and J by 0 bases; bases outside the gene matches: 14. The CDR3 sequence holds 17 residues, the cysteine and phenylalanine included. Only the CDR3 region is kept as DNA, spanning 51 bases read in frame from base 1. The germline V gene supplies CDR1 MDHEN and CDR2 SYDVKM. The library was prepared using the immunoSEQ multiplex PCR assay. For the multiplex PCR, a mixture combining 60 forward primers for TCR Vbeta segments and 13 reverse primers for TCR Jbeta segments was used. The CDR3 region of rearranged TCR beta genes was amplified from genomic DNA by a multiplex PCR assay. The amplified TCR beta libraries were sequenced on the Illumina HiSeq System as 87-base-pair reads. Concerning the study's data processing: Across the 500 to 700 repertoires, a later analysis counted 78 million or so unique TCR beta chains, approximately 10 million of which were shared by at least two donors. Raw reads were error-corrected and collapsed into unique sequences with a nearest-neighbor algorithm that merged closely related sequences to remove PCR and sequencing errors. To assign V, D and J gene segments, CDR3 sequences were aligned to IMGT reference sequences. Each retained sequence needed at least a six-nucleotide match to both a V gene segment and a J gene segment. A rearrangement was called productive if the CDR3 had no stop codons and remained in frame with V and J, and every other rearrangement was called non-productive. CDR3 was defined according to IMGT convention as the region running from the second conserved V-encoded cysteine to the conserved J-encoded phenylalanine. In an earlier analysis of around 600 of the donors, sequences lacking an unambiguous match to a single V gene segment were excluded. An earlier analysis of about 590 of the donors classified V segments as functional when productive rearrangements were above 56.7% and as segregating when the standard deviation between donors was above 5%. A statistical classification framework was built to diagnose cytomegalovirus status from the catalog of TCR beta chain sequences. V and J gene assignment, in a later analysis, came from comparing TCR nucleotide sequences with IMGT/GENE-DB human TR gene sequences. Using the TCRdist pipeline, a later analysis assigned CDR3 sequences along with most-parsimonious VDJ recombination scenarios. In a later analysis, each TCR beta chain was defined by its CDR3 amino acid sequence together with its V-gene family, and reads without a unique V-gene family were excluded. In a later analysis, nearly 600 highly shared, low-generation-probability nucleotide sequences were removed to address suspected cross-contamination and a sequencing artifact. For each public chain, a later analysis derived a clonal expansion index from normalized ranks of inferred template counts within each repertoire. A later analysis computed generation probabilities with a VDJ recombination model fitted to out-of-frame rearrangements, and checked the results against IGoR. Hypergeometric tests were used in a later analysis to score TCR-TCR, TCR-HLA and TCR-CMV co-occurrence, with a repertoire-size bias correction applied to the TCR pairs. To estimate false discovery rates, a later analysis permuted the HLA or CMV assignments 20 times. A later analysis grouped co-occurring TCRs with DBSCAN, adding TCRdist sequence similarity when clustering within HLA-allele-positive subsets. Repertoires with fewer than 30,000 or more than 120,000 public chains were left out of co-occurrence clustering, as were four to six repertoires with anomalous nucleotide sharing. TCRdb mirrors the immuneACCESS table, restricted to in-frame sequences. Some clones are absent from its copies; in checked studies, under half trace to an unresolved V gene, and the reason for the others is unknown. Clonal size and the V and J genes are those of that table, whereas D and trimming came from the DNA. The record for this sample contains 55,000 to 85,000 clones. Together, the top ten hold roughly 2.6% of the sample.

The cohort was made up of about 610 healthy bone marrow donors. At the time of sampling, all cohort members were nominally healthy, though unrecorded immune exposures were likely present. The donor tested CMV seropositive and was one of the 289 seropositive cohort members. Each donor provided a peripheral blood sample, and peripheral blood mononuclear cells were used for TCR beta sequencing. Genomic DNA extraction from the blood cell samples was performed with the Qiagen DNeasy Blood Extraction Kit. The paper's findings and limits, for the study overall: Sequencing depth was assumed to be roughly uniform across donors in the presence/absence analyses, though that assumption may not hold. Because HLA typing was missing for some donors at each locus, association tests included only the typed subset. A later analysis reported that several top co-occurrence clusters appeared linked to parvovirus B19, influenza, CMV and Epstein-Barr virus. Because the 87-base-pair reads could not distinguish some IMGT-functional V segments, including TRBV6-2 and TRBV6-3, those segments were excluded. According to the authors, the approach could potentially be generalized to other disease states and immunological phenotypes. When HLA alleles, especially DR and DQ, strongly co-occurred, TCR associations were difficult to assign to individual alleles. For the cohort, immune exposure information was limited to CMV serostatus. A later analysis found that TCR association rates varied across HLA loci, with DRB1 alleles showing the most associated TCRs and HLA-C alleles the fewest. Most TCR sequences were observed very rarely across donors, whereas some public TCRs were present in many individuals. A further reported finding was that TCR beta sequences accurately predicted the HLA-A and HLA-B alleles for most subjects in the first cohort. In a later analysis, HLA-associated TCR beta chains showed more clonal expansion and lower generation probabilities than non-associated chains that were equally common. The classifier was reported to diagnose cytomegalovirus status with high specificity and sensitivity in both the original and validation cohorts. Most CMV-associated TCR beta chains appeared to be HLA-restricted in a later analysis, and the HLA associations seemed to be driven largely by CMV exposure. Three of the identified cytomegalovirus-associated TCR beta chains were confirmed in vitro to be specific for cytomegalovirus antigens. A cluster of highly shared sequence variants was judged likely to be a technical artifact of the sequencing pipeline. This cohort had only TCR beta chains sequenced, and the lack of alpha or paired-chain data limited which features could be detected. A later genetic analysis associated a missense DCLRE1C variant with V-gene and J-gene trimming of TCR beta chains, and an independent cohort replicated the association. In an earlier analysis of several hundred of the donors, most TCR beta V segments were observed in productive rearrangements about 87% or about 30% of the time, broadly matching IMGT annotations. At a false discovery rate of 0.05, a later analysis linked 15,000 to 20,000 TCR beta sequences to specific HLA alleles. In the study, 150 to 200 TCR beta chains were listed as associated with cytomegalovirus. Compared with the roughly 670-donor mean, donors in an Asian-associated ancestry cluster had fewer N-insertions in productive TCRs, according to a later genetic analysis. Correlated functional status among segregating V segments might reflect linkage disequilibrium, but an unknown experimental factor could not be ruled out. Because counts were too low, seventeen rarely observed V segments, including chromosome 9 orphons, were left out of the earlier analysis of about 500 of the donors.

The sequence joins TRBV28 to TRBJ2-7, and TRBD2 aligns with 7 junction nucleotides. The clonotype originates from a female donor in good health and CMV-seropositive. The sequenced sample consisted of PBMCs. The DNA sequence follows: TGTGCCAGCAGGCGGTGGAGGGGAAGGACTAGCTCCTACGAGCAGTACTTC. It translates to CASRRWRGRTSSYEQYF.